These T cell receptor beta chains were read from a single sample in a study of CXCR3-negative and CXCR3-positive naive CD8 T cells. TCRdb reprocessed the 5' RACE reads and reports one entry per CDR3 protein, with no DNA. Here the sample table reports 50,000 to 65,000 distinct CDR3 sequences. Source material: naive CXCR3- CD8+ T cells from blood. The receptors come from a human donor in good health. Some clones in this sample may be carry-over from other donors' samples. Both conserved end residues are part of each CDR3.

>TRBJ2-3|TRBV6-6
CASSYGLAGILTDTQYF
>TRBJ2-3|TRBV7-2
CASSFGRELDTQYF
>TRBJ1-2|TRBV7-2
CASSLEANGYTF
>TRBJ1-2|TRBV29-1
CSAIQGLYGYTF
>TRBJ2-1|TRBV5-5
CASSLTSGGNEQFF
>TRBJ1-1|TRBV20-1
CSARVPDRGNTEAFF
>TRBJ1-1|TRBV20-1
CSARSELNTEAFF
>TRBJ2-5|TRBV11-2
CASSRVGTDIWKTQYF
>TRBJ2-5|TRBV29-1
CSVEGTSGGQETQYF
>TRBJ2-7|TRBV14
CASSQLLQGGEQYF
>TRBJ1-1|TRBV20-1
CSARGQENTEAFF
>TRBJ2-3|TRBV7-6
CASSLSQGKSGTDTQYF
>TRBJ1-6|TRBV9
CASSPGETNSPLHF
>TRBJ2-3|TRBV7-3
CASSLISGGATDTQYF
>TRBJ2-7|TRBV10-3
CAISEEEGREQYF
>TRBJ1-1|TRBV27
CASRGQGATEAFF
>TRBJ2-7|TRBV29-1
CSVEDRTGSSYNEQFF
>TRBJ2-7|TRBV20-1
CSARGGLAGSLSYEQYF
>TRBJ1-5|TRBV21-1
CASSRKMGNQPQHF
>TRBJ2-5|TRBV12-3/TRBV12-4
CASRISGTGEETQYF
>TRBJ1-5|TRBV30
CAWSVPGQGYQPQHF
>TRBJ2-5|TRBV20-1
CSARDPLTLAGVETQYF
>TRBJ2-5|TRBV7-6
CASSLSPYQETQYF
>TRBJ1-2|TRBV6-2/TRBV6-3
CASSYEEDLWSNYGYTF
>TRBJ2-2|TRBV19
CASSIEAGLLTGELFF
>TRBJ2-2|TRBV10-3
CAISSPGQGAGELFF
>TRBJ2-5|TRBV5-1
CASSLLEGRGEETQYF
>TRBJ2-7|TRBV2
CASSGSGAFYEQYF
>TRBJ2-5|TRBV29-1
CSVGGTQETQYF
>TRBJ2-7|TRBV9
CASSVGPGGPPEQYF
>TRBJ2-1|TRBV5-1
CASSLDRGDEQFF
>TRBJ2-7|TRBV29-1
CSVEDRDRGTYEQYF
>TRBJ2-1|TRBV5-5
CASSPAWGLASSYNEQFF
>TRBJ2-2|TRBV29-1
CSVVRQGSTGELFF
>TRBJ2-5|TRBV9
CASSVWTGAETQYF
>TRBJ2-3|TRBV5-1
CASSLTPTGDTQYF
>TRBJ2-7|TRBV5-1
CASSLPGDEQYF
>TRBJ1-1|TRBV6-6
CASSYSPELNTEAFF
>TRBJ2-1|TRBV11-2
CATTGLAGGPREQFF
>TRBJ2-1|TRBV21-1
CASSIEATYNEQFF
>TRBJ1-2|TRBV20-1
CSARDVSSNYGYTF
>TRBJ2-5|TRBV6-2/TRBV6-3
CASNDRQETQYF
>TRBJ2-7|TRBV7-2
CASSPTSIAYEQYF
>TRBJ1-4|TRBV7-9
CASSNTEKLFF
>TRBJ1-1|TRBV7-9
CASSPVTEQNTEAFF